Shown below are 21 T cell receptor beta chains from a single sample sequenced in a study of blood T cell repertoires in COVID-19. TCRdb's table, derived via immunoSEQ multiplex PCR, lists solely in-frame clones and lacks some. This sample carries tens of thousands of clones, roughly 80% of them seen once, and the ten largest clones take roughly 25%. Sequenced sample: peripheral blood. The receptors were gathered from an elderly man with active or convalescent COVID-19.

The chain recombines TRBV9 with TRBJ1-2; D may be TRBD1 (5 bases). Deletions cut 0 bases from V and 6 bases from J, with 9 bases between. The CDR3 has 13 residues. CDR1 is SGDLS, CDR2 YYNGEE, per germline. The CDR3 nucleotides are TGTGCCAGCAGCGTAGATCCAGGGAATGGCTACACCTTC. Protein sequence: CASSVDPGNGYTF.

This chain uses TRBV7-2 with TRBJ1-2, with D possibly matching TRBD1 (6 bases). The CDR3 is 14 amino acids. The germline V gene encodes CDR1 SGHTA and CDR2 FQGNSA. V gave up 6 bases and J gave up 4 bases, with 15 bases separating them. As DNA, the CDR3 is TGTGCCAGCAGTTCAGCCCCAGGGGTCTATGGCTACACCTTC. It codes for CASSSAPGVYGYTF.

The chain carries TRBV7-2 and TRBJ2-5; 8 bases line up with TRBD1. This CDR3 contains 16 residues. Losses at the gene ends were 6 bases for V and 3 bases for J; bases not matched to a gene: 12. The germline V gene encodes CDR1 SGHTA and CDR2 FQGNSA. CDR3 DNA: TGTGCCAGCAGTCTCCAGGGGGCCTACACGGAAGAGACCCAGTACTTC. It translates to CASSLQGAYTEETQYF.

This rearrangement joins TRBV5-1 to TRBJ2-1; 10 nucleotides match TRBD2. The CDR3 is 16 amino acids. CDR1 is SGHRS, CDR2 YFSETQ, per germline. Losses at the gene ends were 1 base for V and 5 bases for J; bases not matched to a gene: 6. CDR3 protein: CASSLRVAGGHNEQFF. CDR3 bases: TGCGCCAGCAGCTTGAGGGTAGCGGGGGGCCACAATGAGCAGTTCTTC.

V and J are TRBV28 and TRBJ1-6; no clear D. The germline CDR1 and CDR2 sequences are MDHEN and SYDVKM. V was pared by 5 bases and J by 3 bases, with 14 bases between. The CDR3 extends over 16 amino acids. The CDR3 DNA follows: TGTGCCAGCAGTCCAGGAGGGTTGGACTATAATTCACCCCTCCACTTT. Encoded protein: CASSPGGLDYNSPLHF. Based on the CDR3 plus reference TRBV28 and TRBJ1-6, the full variable domain is DVKVTQSSRYLVKRTGEKVFLECVQDMDHENMFWYRQDPGLGLRLIYFSYDVKMKEKGDIPEGYSVSREKKERFSLILESASTNQTSMYLCASSPGGLDYNSPLHFGNGTRLTVT.

The chain employs TRBV5-6 and TRBJ1-2; D might be TRBD1 (6 bases). Germline V CDR1 and CDR2: SGHDT, YYEEEE. V shed 6 bases and J shed 2 bases, with 11 bases lying between them. This CDR3 is built from 13 residues. The DNA of the CDR3 is TGTGCCAGCATCCAAACAGGGAACTATGGCTACACCTTC. Its translation: CASIQTGNYGYTF. Complete variable domain (other parts from reference TRBV5-6 and TRBJ1-2): DAGVTQSPTHLIKTRGQQVTLRCSPKSGHDTVSWYQQALGQGPQFIFQYYEEEERQRGNFPDRFSGHQFPNYSSELNVNALLLGDSALYLCASIQTGNYGYTFGSGTRLTVV.

This clone was observed a single time. The chain combines TRBV19 with TRBJ1-1, with D possibly matching TRBD1 (6 bases). This CDR3 is 14 amino acids long. Germline V CDR1 and CDR2: LNHDA, SQIVND (reference sequence). Trimming shortened V by 6 bases and J by 1 base, and 12 bases separated the two germline ends. CDR3 in DNA: TGTGCCAGTAGGCTCCTACAGGGGAACACTGAAGCTTTCTTT. Amino acids: CASRLLQGNTEAFF.

The chain uses TRBV12-2 and TRBJ2-1; TRBD1, the table's D call, was not compared with the DNA. TRBV12-2 is listed as a pseudogene. The CDR3 consists of 17 residues. CDR3 in amino acids: CASRLDPQGARYNEQFF. For the CDR3, the DNA is TGTGCAAGTCGCTTAGACCCGCAGGGTGCACGTTACAATGAGCAGTTCTTC.

The J gene is TRBJ1-2, the V gene TRBV18; TRBD1 aligns across 7 bases. V lost 1 base and J lost 4; bases outside the gene matches: 3. CDR3 length: 14 residues. Germline V gives CDR1 KGHSH, CDR2 LQKENI. CDR3 sequence (DNA): TGTGCCAGCTCACCACAGGGGGCCGGCTATGGCTACACCTTC. Amino acids: CASSPQGAGYGYTF.

V and J are TRBV11-2 and TRBJ2-1; TRBD2 might be the D (5 bases). The CDR3 is made up of 14 amino acids. Between the trimmed V and J ends, which lost 1 base and 9 bases, there was a span of 13 bases. CDR1 is SGHAT, CDR2 FQNNGV, per germline. The CDR3 nucleotides are TGTGCCAGCAGCTTAGTTCGGGCAGCGGTTGAGCAGTTCTTC. Protein product: CASSLVRAAVEQFF.

The chain couples TRBV14 to TRBJ2-7, with D tentatively TRBD2 (6 bases). Germline V gene sequence: CDR1 SGHDN, CDR2 FVKESK. The V end lost 3 bases, the J end lost 2 bases, and 14 bases lay between the germline ends. The CDR3 contains 15 residues. This CDR3 reads CASSQSLAPAYEQYF. The CDR3 nucleotides are TGTGCCAGCAGCCAGAGTCTAGCGCCGGCCTACGAGCAGTACTTC.

V usage is TRBV7-2 and J usage is TRBJ2-1, with 11 bases that match TRBD2. Germline V gene data show CDR1 as SGHTA and CDR2 as FQGNSA. J lost 7 bases, V lost 5 bases, and 7 bases had no gene match. This CDR3 has 15 residues. The CDR3 DNA reads as TGTGCCAGCAGCAAGACTAGCGGGGTGCAAAATGAGCAGTTCTTC. This encodes CASSKTSGVQNEQFF. Full variable domain (missing parts from reference TRBV7-2 and TRBJ2-1): GAGVSQSPSNKVTEKGKDVELRCDPISGHTALYWYRQSLGQGLEFLIYFQGNSAPDKSGLPSDRFSAERTGGSVSTLTIQRTQQEDSAVYLCASSKTSGVQNEQFFGPGTRLTVL.

The chain employs TRBV7-2 and TRBJ1-1; 8 nucleotides match TRBD1. The CDR3 is 14 amino acids. Trimming took 5 bases from V and 4 from J; bases not matched to a gene: 6. The germline CDR1 and CDR2 sequences are SGHTA and FQGNSA. The CDR3 spells CASSLTGVGTEAFF. For the CDR3, the DNA is TGTGCCAGCAGCCTGACAGGGGTGGGCACTGAAGCTTTCTTT. The whole variable domain, remainder taken from reference TRBV7-2 and TRBJ1-1, is GAGVSQSPSNKVTEKGKDVELRCDPISGHTALYWYRQSLGQGLEFLIYFQGNSAPDKSGLPSDRFSAERTGGSVSTLTIQRTQQEDSAVYLCASSLTGVGTEAFFGQGTRLTVV.

J is TRBJ1-2 and V is TRBV6-5; the D gene is possibly TRBD1 (6 bases). Per the germline V gene, CDR1 is MNHEY and CDR2 is SVGAGI. The CDR3 runs 15 residues. Trimming cost V 5 bases and J 2 bases, with 15 bases left between them. The CDR3 coding sequence is TGTGCCAGCAGTATCGAGCCGGGACAAAACTATGGCTACACCTTC. Encoded protein: CASSIEPGQNYGYTF.

The chain combines TRBV19 with TRBJ1-2; 8 bases are a match to TRBD1. The CDR3 runs 15 residues. Germline loops: CDR1 LNHDA, CDR2 SQIVND (reference sequence). V shed 2 bases, J shed 1 base, and the junction held 3 bases outside the gene matches. CDR3 bases: TGTGCCAGTAGTATACCCGGACAGGGTAACTATGGCTACACCTTC. This sequence encodes CASSIPGQGNYGYTF.

The chain has TRBV24-1 and TRBJ2-5, with D uncertain. The CDR3 extends over 14 amino acids. Trimming pared 4 bases from V and 5 bases from J, leaving 13 bases between. Germline V gene sequence: CDR1 KGHDR, CDR2 SFDVKD. The CDR3 loop reads CATSDPRSVETQYF. In nucleotides, the CDR3 is TGTGCCACCAGTGACCCGAGGTCGGTGGAGACCCAGTACTTC.

This clone was detected only a few times. The gene calls are TRBV7-9 and TRBJ1-2; TRBD1 matches 7 bases. Losses at the gene ends were 4 bases for V and 0 bases for J; bases not matched to a gene: 8. This CDR3 is built from 16 residues. CDR1 SEHNR and CDR2 FQNEAQ come from the germline V gene (reference sequence). The CDR3 sequence is CASSSPRDRPNYGYTF. The CDR3 region has the DNA TGTGCCAGCAGCTCTCCCCGGGACAGACCTAACTATGGCTACACCTTC.

The chain carries TRBV6-5 and TRBJ2-2; 10 bases match TRBD1. V lost 4 bases, J lost 3 bases, and 2 bases stayed unmatched. Germline V gene lookup returns CDR1 MNHEY and CDR2 SVGAGI. The length of the CDR3 is 15 residues. The CDR3 loop reads CASSWDRGDTGELFF. CDR3 bases: TGTGCCAGCAGTTGGGACAGGGGAGACACCGGGGAGCTGTTTTTT.

The V gene is TRBV7-9, the J gene TRBJ2-7, with D perhaps TRBD1 (7 bases). Germline V gene sequence: CDR1 SEHNR, CDR2 FQNEAQ (reference sequence). CDR3 length: 15 residues. V was clipped by 5 bases and J by 6 bases, with 20 bases between them. The DNA for the CDR3 is TGTGCCAGCAGCGCCCGCGGGACAGCGGTTGGCGAGCAGTACTTC. Amino acids: CASSARGTAVGEQYF. The whole variable domain, filled in from reference TRBV7-9 and TRBJ2-7, reads DTGVSQNPRHKITKRGQNVTFRCDPISEHNRLYWYRQTLGQGPEFLTYFQNEAQLEKSRLLSDRFSAERPKGSFSTLEIQRTEQGDSAMYLCASSARGTAVGEQYFGPGTRLTVT.

This clone was counted between two and nine times. The chain links TRBV6-2 or TRBV6-3 to TRBJ2-3, with TRBD2 identical over 11 bases. Germline V CDR1 and CDR2: MNHEY, SVGEGT. V trimming: 0 bases; J trimming: 7 bases; junction bases outside the gene matches: 3. This CDR3 is 15 amino acids long. The CDR3 bases are TGTGCCAGCAGTTACTCGGGGACTAGCGGAAATACGCAGTATTTT. Amino acids: CASSYSGTSGNTQYF.

This chain joins TRBV24-1 and TRBJ2-3, with 9 bases that match TRBD2. The CDR3 runs 16 residues. Per the germline V gene, CDR1 is KGHDR and CDR2 is SFDVKD. The trim removed 3 bases at V and 5 bases at J, leaving 8 bases unmatched. CDR3 in amino acids: CATSDGLTSGQDTQYF. CDR3 DNA sequence: TGTGCCACCAGTGATGGGTTGACTAGCGGCCAAGATACGCAGTATTTT.